This T cell receptor beta chain was found in a study of T cells in tumors after PD-1 blockade. Study information: Patients had no prior checkpoint blockade, systemic immunosuppressants, or anti-cancer therapy within 4 weeks. Either cemiplimab 350 mg every 2 weeks or pembrolizumab 200 mg every 3 weeks was given. Some patients also took daily vismodegib 150 mg during anti-PD-1 treatment.

Genomic DNA template from tumor biopsies or peripheral blood, roughly 616 ng to 6,004 ng input. The CDR3 is 14 amino acids. The germline V gene encodes CDR1 SGHRS and CDR2 YFSETQ. Trimming took 4 bases from V and 5 from J, leaving 15 bases between them. Only in-frame clones appear in the TCRdb table, and some are missing; sequencing was by immunoSEQ multiplex PCR. This table has 55,000 to 65,000 clones, around three quarters appearing once. The origin of this receptor is a human donor with basal cell carcinoma. This chain uses TRBV5-1 with TRBJ1-2; D may be TRBD1 (5 bases). The sequences come from PBMCs, collected before anti-PD-1 treatment. The CDR3 nucleotides read TGCGCCAGCAGCGGAACCGGGACCCGGTATGGCTACACCTTC. Protein sequence: CASSGTGTRYGYTF. Full variable domain (rest looked up from reference TRBV5-1 and TRBJ1-2): KAGVTQTPRYLIKTRGQQVTLSCSPISGHRSVSWYQQTPGQGLQFLFEYFSETQRNKGNFPGRFSGRQFSNSRSEMNVSTLELGDSALYLCASSGTGTRYGYTFGSGTRLTVV.